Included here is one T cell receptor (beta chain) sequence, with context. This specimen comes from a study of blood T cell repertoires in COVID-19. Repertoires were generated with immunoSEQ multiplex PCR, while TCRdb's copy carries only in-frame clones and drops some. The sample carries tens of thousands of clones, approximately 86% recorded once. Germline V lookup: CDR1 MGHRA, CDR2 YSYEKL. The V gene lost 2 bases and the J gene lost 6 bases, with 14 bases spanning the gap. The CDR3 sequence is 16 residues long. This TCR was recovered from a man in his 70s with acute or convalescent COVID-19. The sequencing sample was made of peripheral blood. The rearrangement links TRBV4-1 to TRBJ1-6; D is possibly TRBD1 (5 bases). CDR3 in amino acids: CASSQYPQETNSPLHF. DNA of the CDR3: TGCGCCAGCAGCCAATACCCACAGGAGACTAATTCACCCCTCCACTTT.